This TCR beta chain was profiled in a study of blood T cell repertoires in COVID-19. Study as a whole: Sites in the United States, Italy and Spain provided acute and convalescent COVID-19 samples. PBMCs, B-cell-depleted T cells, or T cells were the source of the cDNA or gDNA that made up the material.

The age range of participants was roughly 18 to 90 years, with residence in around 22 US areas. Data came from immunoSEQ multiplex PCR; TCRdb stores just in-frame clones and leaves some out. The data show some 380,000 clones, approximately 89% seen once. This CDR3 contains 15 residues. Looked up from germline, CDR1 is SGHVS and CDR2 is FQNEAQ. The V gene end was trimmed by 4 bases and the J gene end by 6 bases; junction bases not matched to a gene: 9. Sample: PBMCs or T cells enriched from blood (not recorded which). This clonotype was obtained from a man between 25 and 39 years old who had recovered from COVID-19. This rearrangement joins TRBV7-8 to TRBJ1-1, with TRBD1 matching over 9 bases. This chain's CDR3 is CASSSLRDRVPEAFF. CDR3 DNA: TGTGCCAGCAGCTCCCTCAGGGACAGGGTCCCTGAAGCTTTCTTT.